This TCR beta chain was sequenced during a study of T cells in localized non-small cell lung cancer. V was trimmed by 6 bases and J by 5 bases, leaving 14 bases between them. Germline CDR1 and CDR2: MNHNS and SASEGT. There are 14 residues in the CDR3. Assay: immunoSEQ multiplex PCR; the TCRdb copy retains only in-frame clones and omits some. Among over 45,000 clones listed, around three quarters were seen once. Study-wide findings and caveats: Uninvolved adjacent lung had more T cell clonality than any other tissue, topping tumor. A median of about 52 clones ranked among the top 100 in tumor appeared in adjacent lung.

Comments on this clone: As yet, its antigen is unknown.

The sequence derives from a man aged 35-75 years with stage I squamous cell lung carcinoma. The source was peripheral blood, collected before any cancer treatment. The chain is built from TRBV6-1 and TRBJ1-5; D remains unclear. CDR3 residues: CASRASERDQPQHF. As DNA, the CDR3 is TGTGCCAGCAGGGCTTCAGAACGGGATCAGCCCCAGCATTTT.